This passage covers 8 T cell receptor beta chains from one sample sequenced in a study of beta chain features in type 1 diabetes. Study-wide findings and caveats: Among patients with Type 1 diabetes, TCRB CDR3s were moderately but significantly shorter in every one of the four CD4+ subsets.

As every portion of the isolated RNA was reverse transcribed, the sequencing read expressed TCRB transcripts. Produced via immunoSEQ multiplex PCR; TCRdb's table is partial and in-frame only. The profile covers 600,000 to 750,000 clones, with roughly an eighth appearing a single time and 0.09% to 0.15% taken by the ten largest. These receptors' targets are unknown. Input material: naive CD4+ T cells from blood. The source of these receptors is a man aged 25-45 years with type 1 diabetes.

This clone came up a few times. Other DNA sequences of this sample code for an identical CDR3. V usage is TRBV28 and J usage is TRBJ2-7, with D unclear. The CDR3 contains 13 residues. Looked up from germline, CDR1 is MDHEN and CDR2 is SYDVKM. V gave up 3 bases and J gave up 1 base, with 7 bases separating them. The CDR3 sequence: CASSFGSSYEQYF. The CDR3 bases are TGTGCCAGCAGTTTTGGCTCATCCTACGAGCAGTACTTC.

This clone was seen a few times. This chain links TRBV7-2 with TRBJ1-2, with TRBD1 matching over 9 bases. The CDR3 spans 15 residues. V was clipped by 4 bases and J by 12 bases; unmatched bases: 15. Germline V CDR1 and CDR2: SGHTA, FQGNSA. The CDR3 sequence is CASSSGQRTGVIDTF. The CDR3 coding sequence is TGTGCCAGCAGCTCGGGACAACGGACAGGGGTTATAGACACCTTC. The whole variable domain, remainder taken from reference TRBV7-2 and TRBJ1-2, is GAGVSQSPSNKVTEKGKDVELRCDPISGHTALYWYRQSLGQGLEFLIYFQGNSAPDKSGLPSDRFSAERTGGSVSTLTIQRTQQEDSAVYLCASSSGQRTGVIDTFGSGTRLTVV.

Note on this clone: Other nucleotide sequences in the sample specify the same CDR3. The chain carries TRBV28 and TRBJ2-7; D possibly matches TRBD1 or TRBD2 (6 bases each). Per the germline V gene, CDR1 is MDHEN and CDR2 is SYDVKM. Trimming shortened V by 2 bases and J by 2 bases, and 13 bases separated the two germline ends. This CDR3 region has 15 residues. The CDR3 protein is CASSLGGQGAYEQYF. CDR3 DNA: TGTGCCAGCAGTTTAGGGGGGCAGGGAGCCTACGAGCAGTACTTC.

This clone was picked up a small number of times. This chain connects TRBV4-3 to TRBJ2-4; D might be TRBD2 (7 bases). V was shortened by 0 bases and J by 0 bases, with 9 bases between the two germline ends. Germline V lookup: CDR1 LGHNA, CDR2 YSLEER. The CDR3 is 16 amino acids. The CDR3 reads CASSQEGGPAKNIQYF. The CDR3 DNA reads TGCGCCAGCAGCCAAGAGGGGGGGCCAGCCAAAAACATTCAGTACTTC.

This clone was picked up a small number of times. This chain connects TRBV19 to TRBJ2-1, with 10 nucleotides matching TRBD2. Germline assignment: CDR1 LNHDA and CDR2 SQIVND (reference sequence). This CDR3 has 13 amino acids. With 10 bases clipped from V and 4 bases from J, the junction kept 4 bases outside the gene matches. The CDR3 nucleotides read TGTGCCATCGGGACTAGCGAATACAATGAGCAGTTCTTC. It encodes CAIGTSEYNEQFF. The full variable domain, rest sourced from reference TRBV19 and TRBJ2-1, is DGGITQSPKYLFRKEGQNVTLSCEQNLNHDAMYWYRQDPGQGLRLIYYSQIVNDFQKGDIAEGYSVSREKKESFPLTVTSAQKNPTAFYLCAIGTSEYNEQFFGPGTRLTVL.

There are a few counts of this clone. V is TRBV19 and J is TRBJ1-2, with 11 nucleotides matching TRBD1. V lost 3 bases, J lost 4 bases, and 13 bases stayed unmatched. The CDR3 loop spans 18 amino acids. In germline, CDR1 is LNHDA, CDR2 SQIVND (reference sequence). The CDR3 DNA sequence: TGTGCCAGTAGTATTGATGGTCCTGGAGGGACAGGGGGCTATGGCTACACCTTC. Protein sequence: CASSIDGPGGTGGYGYTF.

V is TRBV7-2 and J is TRBJ2-7, with 11 bases identical to TRBD2. CDR1 and CDR2 from the germline V gene are SGHTA and FQGNSA. Trimming removed 3 bases from V and 2 bases from J; junction bases left unmatched: 6. This CDR3 has 16 amino acids. The CDR3 coding sequence is TGTGCCAGCAGCTTGGCGACTAGCGGGACCACCTACGAGCAGTACTTC. Translating it yields CASSLATSGTTYEQYF.

The J gene is TRBJ1-2, the V gene TRBV7-2; D gene ambiguous. The V end lost 1 base, the J end lost 4 bases, and 10 bases lay between the germline ends. This CDR3 spans 14 amino acids. Looked up from germline, CDR1 is SGHTA and CDR2 is FQGNSA. In DNA, the CDR3 is TGTGCCAGCAGCTTAGTTCCGGCACTCTATGGCTACACCTTC. Its protein is CASSLVPALYGYTF.